This TCR beta chain was found in a study of cytomegalovirus exposure and HLA in healthy donors listed by TCRdb under 2017. About the investigation overall: A later analysis indicated that the roughly 120 validation repertoires were generated on the platform also employed for the roughly 720 repertoires of the first cohort. The study was designed to test whether signatures of past pathogen exposure could be identified by cataloging public T cell receptors. A separate validation cohort of roughly 110 different subjects was used in addition to the approximately 700-subject first cohort. To predict cytomegalovirus infection status, the study combined high-throughput TCR immunosequencing, statistical association of individual TCRs with disease status, and machine learning. Findings and caveats that apply to the study as a whole: Most TCR sequences were observed very rarely across donors, whereas some public TCRs were present in many individuals. Three of the identified cytomegalovirus-associated TCR beta chains were confirmed in vitro to be specific for cytomegalovirus antigens. All 120 or so repertoires were used to score co-occurrence in the validation cohort in a later analysis, because that analysis had no HLA typing for the cohort. The study gave a list of around 170 TCR beta chains associated with cytomegalovirus. The classifier was reported to diagnose cytomegalovirus status with high specificity and sensitivity in both the original and validation cohorts. Subsequent analysis determined that TCRs grouped into clusters in the first cohort also showed a tendency toward co-occurrence across the 90 to 150 validation repertoires, and approximately 93% of cluster scores exceeded 0. The authors suggested that the approach could potentially be generalized to other disease states and immunological phenotypes.

The donors were included in the validation cohort of some 120 subjects, a group kept apart from the roughly 690-subject first cohort. Receptor libraries were prepared by the immunoSEQ multiplex PCR assay. Per the original workflow: To diagnose cytomegalovirus status from the catalog of TCR beta chain sequences, a statistical classification framework was built. TCRdb carries this immuneACCESS record with in-frame sequences only. Its versions omit some clonotypes, under half of them owing to an unresolved V gene in the studies checked, with the rest unexplained. V, J and clone size derive from that table, while D and trimming were established from the DNA sequence. The sample includes about 130,000 clones, with nearly 90% observed a single time. The top ten hold 1% to 1.5% of the sample. CDR1 and CDR2, looked up from the germline V gene, are SGHRS and YFSETQ. V lost 6 bases and J lost 2 bases; the stretch between them is 14 bases long. The CDR3, cysteine through phenylalanine, is 14 amino acids long. The read is trimmed to its CDR3 DNA, 42 bases read in frame from base 1.

In regard to this clone: Its antigen is not yet known. Base quality data are lacking; no much larger clone is found one base away.

Sequenced input: PBMCs. The V gene is TRBV5-1 and the J gene is TRBJ1-1, with the D gene not clear enough to name. The TCR comes from a woman under 30 in good health and CMV-seronegative. The nucleotide sequence reads TGCGCCAGCAAGAATTCGGGTAGCAACACTGAAGCTTTCTTT. Translation gives CASKNSGSNTEAFF. Outside the CDR3, residues come from the reference TRBV5-1 and TRBJ1-1 proteins, so the full variable domain is: KAGVTQTPRYLIKTRGQQVTLSCSPISGHRSVSWYQQTPGQGLQFLFEYFSETQRNKGNFPGRFSGRQFSNSRSEMNVSTLELGDSALYLCASKNSGSNTEAFFGQGTRLTVV.